The entry below gives a single T cell receptor (beta chain) sequence along with its context. Its matching antigen is unknown. The sample belongs to a study of OX40 agonist ivuxolimab in advanced cancers. Study findings and constraints: The mean number of expanded clones was higher in CD8+ T cells than in CD4+.

V shed 5 bases and J 7 bases; nucleotides not matched to a gene: 8. Germline values: CDR1 LNHDA, CDR2 SQIVND (reference sequence). The CDR3 covers 15 residues. Produced via immunoSEQ multiplex PCR; TCRdb's table is partial and in-frame only. This repertoire shows about 53,000 clones, roughly 83% found once; its top ten account for approximately 4.2%. This sequence joins TRBV19 and TRBJ2-1; 10 bases agree with TRBD2. Source: CD4+ or CD8+ T cells sorted from blood, taken in a trial of the OX40 agonist ivuxolimab. The TCR comes from an adult with an advanced solid tumor such as melanoma, head and neck, liver or kidney cancer. The CDR3 bases are TGTGCCAGTAGTTATAGCGGGAGGAAAGGAAATGAGCAGTTCTTC. This translates into CASSYSGRKGNEQFF.